These 4 T cell receptor beta chains originate from one sample sequenced in a study of cytotoxic CD8 clonotypes in ibrutinib-treated CLL. Assay used: immunoSEQ multiplex PCR; TCRdb lists only in-frame clones, some missing. This table holds about 160,000 clones, 81% found once. Sample: PBMCs, taken after 12 months of ibrutinib treatment. Receptor source: a human donor with chronic lymphocytic leukemia.

The chain couples TRBV28 to TRBJ1-5; 8 bases agree with TRBD1. The V and J ends lost 3 bases and 3 bases, in that order; junction bases with no gene match: 4. CDR1 and CDR2 from the germline V gene are MDHEN and SYDVKM. There are 15 residues in the CDR3. This CDR3 is CASSLGTGFNQPQHF. The CDR3 coding sequence is TGTGCCAGCAGTTTGGGGACAGGCTTCAATCAGCCCCAGCATTTT.

A word on this clone: Other DNA sequences in this specimen translate into the identical CDR3. The gene calls are TRBV18 and TRBJ2-3, with a possible D match to TRBD2 (5 bases). V was pared by 1 base and J by 6 bases, with 5 bases between. The CDR3 runs 12 residues. The germline V gene has CDR1 KGHSH and CDR2 LQKENI. The DNA for the CDR3 is TGTGCCAGCTCACCACGCGGGGATACGCAGTATTTT. Its translation is CASSPRGDTQYF.

This sequence joins TRBV18 and TRBJ2-3, with a possible D match to TRBD1 (6 bases). Trimming left V 5 bases short and J 4 bases short, with 13 bases between. The CDR3 is made up of 14 amino acids. Germline V gene sequence: CDR1 KGHSH, CDR2 LQKENI. CDR3 protein: CASSNDRSADTQYF. Here the CDR3 DNA reads TGTGCCAGCTCAAACGACAGGAGCGCAGATACGCAGTATTTT.

A few counts support this clone. The J gene is TRBJ1-1, the V gene TRBV2; possible D gene TRBD1, 5 bases. CDR1 is SNHLY and CDR2 is FYNNEI in the germline V gene. This CDR3 comprises 16 residues. The CDR3 loop is CGGRSDPGLRNTEAFF. The CDR3 region has the DNA TGTGGGGGCCGCAGTGACCCGGGACTCCGGAACACTGAAGCTTTCTTT.